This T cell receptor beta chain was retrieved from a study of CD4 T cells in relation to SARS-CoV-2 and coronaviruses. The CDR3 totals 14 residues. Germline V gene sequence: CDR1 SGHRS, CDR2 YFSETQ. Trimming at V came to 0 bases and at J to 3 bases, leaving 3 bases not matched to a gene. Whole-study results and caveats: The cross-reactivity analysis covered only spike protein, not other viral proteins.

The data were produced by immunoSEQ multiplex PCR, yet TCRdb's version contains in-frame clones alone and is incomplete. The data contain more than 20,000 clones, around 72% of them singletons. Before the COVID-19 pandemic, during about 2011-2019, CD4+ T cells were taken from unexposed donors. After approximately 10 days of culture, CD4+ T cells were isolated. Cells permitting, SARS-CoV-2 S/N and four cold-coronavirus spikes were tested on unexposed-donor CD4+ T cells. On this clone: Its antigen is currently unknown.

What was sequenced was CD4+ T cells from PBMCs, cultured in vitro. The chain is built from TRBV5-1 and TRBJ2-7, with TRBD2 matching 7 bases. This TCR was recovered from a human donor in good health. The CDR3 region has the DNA TGCGCCAGCAGCTTGGCTCGGGGGGACTACGAGCAGTACTTC. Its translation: CASSLARGDYEQYF.